Shown below are 25 T cell receptor beta chains from a single sample sequenced in a study of OX40 agonist ivuxolimab in advanced cancers. Using immunoSEQ multiplex PCR, the repertoire was profiled, and TCRdb retains in-frame clones only, with some absent. Of tens of thousands of clones in the sample, roughly 91% were seen once. Material: CD4+ or CD8+ T cells sorted from blood, obtained in a trial of the OX40 agonist ivuxolimab. These receptors were taken from an adult with an advanced solid tumor such as melanoma, head and neck, liver or kidney cancer.

The chain combines TRBV19 with TRBJ2-5; D perhaps matches TRBD2 (7 bases). The CDR3 spans 15 residues. CDR1 is LNHDA, CDR2 SQIVND, per germline (reference sequence). The V end was cut by 5 bases, the J end by 4 bases, with 17 bases between. This CDR3 reads CASSPPRGARETQYF. The CDR3 region has the DNA TGTGCCAGTAGTCCACCTCGGGGGGCACGAGAGACCCAGTACTTC.

This chain uses TRBV6-5 with TRBJ1-2, with D possibly matching TRBD1 (5 bases). This CDR3 spans 16 amino acids. From germline, CDR1 is MNHEY and CDR2 SVGAGI. Trimming removed 2 bases from V and 4 bases from J, with 17 bases in between. CDR3 nucleotides: TGTGCCAGCAGTTACGCCCGTGGGGGTGTTCCCTATGGCTACACCTTC. It is translated as CASSYARGGVPYGYTF.

The chain carries TRBV18 and TRBJ2-7; possibly TRBD2 for D (5 bases). CDR1 KGHSH and CDR2 LQKENI come from the germline V gene. The CDR3 loop spans 12 amino acids. The V end was cut by 6 bases, the J end by 11 bases, with 17 bases between. CDR3 amino acids: CASSELPGSEYF. The CDR3 DNA reads TGTGCCAGCTCCGAGTTACCGGGGTCTGAGTACTTC.

This clone was picked up a small number of times. The V and J genes are TRBV6-5 and TRBJ2-7, with 10 bases lining up with TRBD2. The germline gives CDR1 MNHEY, CDR2 SVGAGI. CDR3 length: 13 amino acids. Trimming took 5 bases from V and 6 from J; bases not matched to a gene: 4. CDR3 protein: CASSKGLALEQYF. The DNA of the CDR3 is TGTGCCAGCAGTAAGGGACTAGCGCTCGAGCAGTACTTC.

This chain uses TRBV7-2 with TRBJ2-1; D is ambiguous. With 2 bases removed from V and 2 bases from J, the gap between germline ends came to 10 bases. The CDR3 is 15 amino acids. Germline CDR1 and CDR2: SGHTA and FQGNSA. The CDR3 region has the DNA TGTGCCAGCAGCTTACTGCCTGGGCCCTACAATGAGCAGTTCTTC. Amino acids: CASSLLPGPYNEQFF.

This rearrangement joins TRBV7-2 to TRBJ2-7, with 9 bases that match TRBD1. Germline V lookup: CDR1 SGHTA, CDR2 FQGNSA. This CDR3 region has 16 residues. Trimming took 0 bases from V and 2 from J; bases not matched to a gene: 5. The CDR3 loop is CASSLAFGQGTYEQYF. The CDR3 DNA follows: TGTGCCAGCAGCTTAGCGTTCGGACAGGGGACCTACGAGCAGTACTTC. The complete variable domain, with remaining parts taken from reference TRBV7-2 and TRBJ2-7, reads GAGVSQSPSNKVTEKGKDVELRCDPISGHTALYWYRQSLGQGLEFLIYFQGNSAPDKSGLPSDRFSAERTGGSVSTLTIQRTQQEDSAVYLCASSLAFGQGTYEQYFGPGTRLTVT.

This chain connects TRBV7-2 to TRBJ2-5; D not resolved. The CDR3 spans 12 residues. Looked up from germline, CDR1 is SGHTA and CDR2 is FQGNSA. Trimming took 1 base from V and 8 from J, leaving 8 bases between them. CDR3 sequence reads: CASSLDRETQYF. The CDR3 bases are TGTGCCAGCAGCTTAGATAGGGAAACCCAGTACTTC.

The chain links TRBV9 to TRBJ1-1; weak D call: TRBD1 (6 bases). V was pared by 3 bases and J by 1 base, with 16 bases between. Germline lookup yields CDR1 SGDLS and CDR2 YYNGEE. There are 16 residues in the CDR3. The CDR3 spells CASSAQQGMGNTEAFF. The CDR3, as DNA: TGTGCCAGCAGCGCACAACAGGGTATGGGGAACACTGAAGCTTTCTTT.

The rearrangement uses TRBV28 and TRBJ2-3; D might be TRBD1 (5 bases). V dropped 3 bases and J dropped 1 base, with 11 bases sitting between them. Germline V gene lookup returns CDR1 MDHEN and CDR2 SYDVKM. The CDR3 spans 15 residues. CDR3 sequence (DNA): TGTGCCAGCAGTTTCCCCAGGGCGGGCACAGATACGCAGTATTTT. It codes for CASSFPRAGTDTQYF.

The chain is built from TRBV27 and TRBJ2-2; D possibly uses TRBD1 or TRBD2 (6 bases each). The CDR3 runs 15 residues. Germline CDR1 reads MNHEY; CDR2 reads SMNVEV (reference sequence). Trimming took 3 bases from V and 7 from J, leaving 15 bases between them. CDR3 sequence reads: CASSFLGRGGGELFF. For the CDR3, the DNA is TGTGCCAGCAGTTTTTTGGGCAGGGGAGGCGGGGAGCTGTTTTTT.

This clone was counted a few times. The V call is TRBV29-1, the J call TRBJ1-4; 8 nucleotides agree with TRBD1. Germline assignment: CDR1 SQVTM and CDR2 ANQGSEA. CDR3 length equals 14 residues. The V segment lost 7 bases and the J segment 7 bases; nucleotides outside the gene matches: 11. This CDR3 reads CSAGRQGQVEKLFF. The CDR3 DNA is TGCAGCGCGGGGAGACAGGGACAGGTTGAAAAACTGTTTTTT.

The chain has TRBV30 and TRBJ1-1, with D possibly TRBD1 on 6 matching bases. With 8 bases removed from V and 5 bases from J, the gap between germline ends came to 24 bases. The CDR3 has 15 residues. CDR1 and CDR2 from the germline V gene are GTSNPN and SVGIG (reference sequence). The CDR3 spells CAGTLTGQRGTEAFF. The CDR3 coding sequence is TGTGCCGGGACCTTAACAGGACAGAGGGGTACTGAAGCTTTCTTT.

The chain employs TRBV2 and TRBJ1-4, with D perhaps matching TRBD1 (6 bases). With 2 bases removed from V and 7 bases from J, the gap between germline ends came to 11 bases. The germline V gene has CDR1 SNHLY and CDR2 FYNNEI. This CDR3 spans 14 amino acids. The CDR3 reads CASSELGAREKLFF. The CDR3 bases are TGTGCCAGCAGTGAATTGGGGGCCCGTGAAAAACTGTTTTTT. The full variable domain, with the rest looked up from reference TRBV2 and TRBJ1-4, is EPEVTQTPSHQVTQMGQEVILRCVPISNHLYFYWYRQILGQKVEFLVSFYNNEISEKSEIFDDQFSVERPDGSNFTLKIRSTKLEDSAMYFCASSELGAREKLFFGSGTQLSVL.

CDR3 residues: CASSYQETQYF. CDR3 bases: TGTGCCAGCTCCTACCAAGAGACCCAGTACTTC. This chain connects TRBV18 to TRBJ2-5; D is unclear. Per germline, CDR1 KGHSH and CDR2 LQKENI. V was cut by 6 bases and J by 0 bases, with 2 bases left in between. CDR3 length: 11 residues.

Note on this clone: This CDR3 is also generated by other DNA sequences in the sample. The chain joins TRBV18 to TRBJ1-1, with TRBD1 as a possible D gene (5 bases). The CDR3 extends over 13 amino acids. V was pared by 2 bases and J by 1 base, with 5 bases between. Germline CDR1 is KGHSH and CDR2 is LQKENI. The CDR3 reads CASSPGQNTEAFF. DNA for the CDR3: TGTGCCAGCTCACCAGGACAGAACACTGAAGCTTTCTTT.

The chain has TRBV6-4 and TRBJ2-2; unclear D gene. Germline V lookup: CDR1 MRHNA, CDR2 SNTAGT. This CDR3 contains 13 residues. Trimming pared 5 bases from V and 4 bases from J, leaving 8 bases between. The CDR3 region has the DNA TGTGCCAGCAGTAAAGAGCTCACCGGGGAGCTGTTTTTT. This gives the protein CASSKELTGELFF.

The chain uses TRBV30 and TRBJ2-3; D gene uncertain. V was shortened by 3 bases and J by 2 bases, with 12 bases between the two germline ends. This CDR3 contains 14 residues. Germline V gene data show CDR1 as GTSNPN and CDR2 as SVGIG (reference sequence). CDR3 DNA: TGTGCCTGGAGGGGCGGCGGCTCCACAGATACGCAGTATTTT. This encodes CAWRGGGSTDTQYF.

The chain is built from TRBV7-2 and TRBJ1-4; 7 bases match TRBD1. The germline V gene encodes CDR1 SGHTA and CDR2 FQGNSA. The CDR3 extends over 14 amino acids. J was trimmed by 4 bases and V by 5 bases; bases with no gene match: 4. This CDR3 is CASSPGQLNEKLFF. CDR3 in DNA: TGTGCCAGCAGCCCGGGACAGCTTAATGAAAAACTGTTTTTT.

The V and J genes are TRBV9 and TRBJ2-5; 8 bases are shared with TRBD1. Germline V CDR1 and CDR2: SGDLS, YYNGEE. The V gene end was trimmed by 3 bases and the J gene end by 2 bases; junction bases not matched to a gene: 9. This CDR3 is built from 16 residues. In nucleotides, the CDR3 is TGTGCCAGCAGCGCCGGGGCGGGACAGGCTCAAGAGACCCAGTACTTC. Amino acid sequence: CASSAGAGQAQETQYF.

The chain links TRBV29-1 to TRBJ1-6, with no clear D. This CDR3 has 15 residues. V dropped 5 bases and J dropped 0 bases, with 11 bases sitting between them. CDR1 is SQVTM and CDR2 is ANQGSEA in the germline V gene. The CDR3 DNA follows: TGCAGCGTTTTGGACGGGAACTCCTATAATTCACCCCTCCACTTT. It specifies CSVLDGNSYNSPLHF.

This chain uses TRBV19 with TRBJ1-1, with 9 bases aligning to TRBD1. The V and J ends lost 9 bases and 1 base, in that order; junction bases with no gene match: 3. The CDR3 sequence is 13 residues long. The germline gives CDR1 LNHDA, CDR2 SQIVND (reference sequence). CDR3 in amino acids: CASADRGNTEAFF. The CDR3 nucleotides read TGTGCCAGCGCGGACAGGGGGAACACTGAAGCTTTCTTT.

The genes are TRBV6-5 and TRBJ1-5; D gene unclear. This CDR3 comprises 14 residues. The germline CDR1 and CDR2 sequences are MNHEY and SVGAGI. Deletions cut 8 bases from V and 3 bases from J, with 14 bases between. This chain's CDR3 is CASLSTDDNQPQHF. Written as DNA, the CDR3 is TGTGCCAGCCTATCTACAGACGACAATCAGCCCCAGCATTTT.

V usage is TRBV30 and J usage is TRBJ2-1; D gene unclear. Germline assignment: CDR1 GTSNPN and CDR2 SVGIG (reference sequence). The CDR3 loop spans 13 amino acids. Between the trimmed V and J ends, which lost 0 bases and 3 bases, there was a span of 6 bases. The CDR3 coding sequence is TGTGCCTGGAGTGTATTGAGCTACAATGAGCAGTTCTTC. Translating gives CAWSVLSYNEQFF.

The chain combines TRBV29-1 with TRBJ1-5, with 9 bases lining up with TRBD1. The CDR3 is made up of 15 amino acids. J gave up 3 bases and V 4 bases, and 7 bases lay outside the gene matches. Germline-derived CDR1 and CDR2 are SQVTM and ANQGSEA. CDR3 loop: CSVVQQGADNQPQHF. Here the CDR3 DNA reads TGCAGCGTTGTCCAACAGGGGGCCGACAATCAGCCCCAGCATTTT.

The CDR3 protein is CASSQTGVDTGELFF. In DNA form, the CDR3 reads TGTGCCAGCAGCCAAACAGGGGTTGACACCGGGGAGCTGTTTTTT. The chain recombines TRBV7-3 with TRBJ2-2; 7 bases match TRBD1. Germline V lookup: CDR1 SGHTA, CDR2 FQGTGA. V shed 5 bases, J shed 3 bases, and the junction held 6 bases outside the gene matches. This CDR3 comprises 15 residues.